The clone carrying this T cell receptor (beta chain) turned up a few times. The antigen remains undetermined. V was pared by 5 bases and J by 7 bases, with 20 bases between. The germline gives CDR1 SNHLY, CDR2 FYNNEI. The CDR3 has 15 residues. This sample stems from a study of siplizumab effects on memory and regulatory T cells. General observations from the study: Mappable CD4+ clones that were alloreactive averaged 68.8% Treg-derived with siplizumab versus approximately 27% in controls. Roughly 80-95% of dividing CD4+ or CD8+ clones were without an attributable naive or memory phenotype. Proliferating siplizumab-culture Treg suppressive function went unconfirmed.

TCRdb's table, derived via immunoSEQ multiplex PCR, lists solely in-frame clones and lacks some. The sample records some 100,000 clones, about 91% being singletons. The specimen was CD4+ T cells sorted from blood. The chain has TRBV2 and TRBJ1-2; D ambiguous. The receptor was isolated from a human donor in good health. Some clones in this sample may be carry-over from other donors' samples. Here the CDR3 reads CASSTLRTVERGYTF. The DNA of the CDR3 is TGTGCCAGCAGTACCCTCCGGACGGTGGAACGTGGCTACACCTTC.